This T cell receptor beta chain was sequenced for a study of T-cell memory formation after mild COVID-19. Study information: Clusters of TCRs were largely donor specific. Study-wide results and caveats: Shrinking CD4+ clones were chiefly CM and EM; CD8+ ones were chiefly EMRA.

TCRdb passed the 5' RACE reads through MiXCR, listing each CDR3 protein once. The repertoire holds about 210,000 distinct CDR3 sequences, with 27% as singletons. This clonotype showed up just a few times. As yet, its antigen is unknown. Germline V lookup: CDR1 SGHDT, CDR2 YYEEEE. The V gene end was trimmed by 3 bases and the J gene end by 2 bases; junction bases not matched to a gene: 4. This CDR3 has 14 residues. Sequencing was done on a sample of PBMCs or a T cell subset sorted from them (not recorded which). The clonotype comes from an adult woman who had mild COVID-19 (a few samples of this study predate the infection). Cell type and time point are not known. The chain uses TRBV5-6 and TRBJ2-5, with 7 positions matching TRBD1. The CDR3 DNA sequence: TGTGCCAGCAGCTCCCCGGGACAGCAAGAGACCCAGTACTTC. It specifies CASSSPGQQETQYF.